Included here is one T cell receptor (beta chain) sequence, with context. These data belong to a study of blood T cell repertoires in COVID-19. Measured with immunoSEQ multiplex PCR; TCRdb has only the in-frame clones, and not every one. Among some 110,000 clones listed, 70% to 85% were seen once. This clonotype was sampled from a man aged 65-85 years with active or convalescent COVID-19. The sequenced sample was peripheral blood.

CDR3 residues: CASNWRGSYEQYF. CDR3 coding DNA: TGTGCCAGCAACTGGCGGGGCTCCTACGAGCAGTACTTC. The genes are TRBV13 and TRBJ2-7; possible D gene TRBD2, 6 bases. With 7 bases removed from V and 0 bases from J, the gap between germline ends came to 10 bases. Germline V gene data show CDR1 as PRHDT and CDR2 as FYEKMQ (reference sequence). CDR3 length equals 13 residues.